This T cell receptor (beta chain) is drawn from a study of blood T cell repertoires in COVID-19. In the study overall: Samples taken during acute and convalescent COVID-19 were collected in the United States, Italy and Spain.

The CDR3 spans 14 residues. Looked up from germline, CDR1 is LGHDT and CDR2 is YNNKEL (reference sequence). V shed 0 bases, J shed 7 bases, and the junction held 3 bases outside the gene matches. Original handling: Reference gene primer amplification yielded estimated nucleated cell counts. Profiling relied on immunoSEQ multiplex PCR, and the TCRdb table lists in-frame clones only, not all of them. That table supplies the V and J calls and clone size; D and trimming were determined from the DNA. The sample consists of around 180,000 clones, approximately 85% of them appearing once. The chain joins TRBV3-1 (or the pseudogene TRBV3-2) to TRBJ1-3; TRBD1 agrees at 7 bases. The sequencing input was peripheral blood. This clonotype was sampled from a man between 60 and 75 years old with acute or convalescent COVID-19. This CDR3 reads CASSQEGRGNTIYF. DNA of the CDR3: TGTGCCAGCAGCCAAGAGGGCAGGGGGAACACCATATATTTT.